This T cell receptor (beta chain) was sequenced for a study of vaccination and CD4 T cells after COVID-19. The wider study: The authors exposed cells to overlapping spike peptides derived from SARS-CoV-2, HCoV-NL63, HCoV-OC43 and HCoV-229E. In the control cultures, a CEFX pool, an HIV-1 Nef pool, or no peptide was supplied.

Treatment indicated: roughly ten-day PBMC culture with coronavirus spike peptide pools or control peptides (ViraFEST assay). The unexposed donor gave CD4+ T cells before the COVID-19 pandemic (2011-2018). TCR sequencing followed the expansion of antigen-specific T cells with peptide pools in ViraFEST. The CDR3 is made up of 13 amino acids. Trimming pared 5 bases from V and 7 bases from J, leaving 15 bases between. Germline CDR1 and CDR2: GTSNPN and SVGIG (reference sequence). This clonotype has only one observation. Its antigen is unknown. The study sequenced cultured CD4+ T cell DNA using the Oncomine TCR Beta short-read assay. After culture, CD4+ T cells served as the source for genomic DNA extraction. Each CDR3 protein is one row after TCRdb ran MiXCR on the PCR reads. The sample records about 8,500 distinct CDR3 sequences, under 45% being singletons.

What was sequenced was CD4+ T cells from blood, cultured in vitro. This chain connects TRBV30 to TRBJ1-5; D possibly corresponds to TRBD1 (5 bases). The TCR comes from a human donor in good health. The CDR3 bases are TGTGCCTGGGGACCGGGACCAGGGCAGCCCCAGCATTTT. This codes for CAWGPGPGQPQHF.